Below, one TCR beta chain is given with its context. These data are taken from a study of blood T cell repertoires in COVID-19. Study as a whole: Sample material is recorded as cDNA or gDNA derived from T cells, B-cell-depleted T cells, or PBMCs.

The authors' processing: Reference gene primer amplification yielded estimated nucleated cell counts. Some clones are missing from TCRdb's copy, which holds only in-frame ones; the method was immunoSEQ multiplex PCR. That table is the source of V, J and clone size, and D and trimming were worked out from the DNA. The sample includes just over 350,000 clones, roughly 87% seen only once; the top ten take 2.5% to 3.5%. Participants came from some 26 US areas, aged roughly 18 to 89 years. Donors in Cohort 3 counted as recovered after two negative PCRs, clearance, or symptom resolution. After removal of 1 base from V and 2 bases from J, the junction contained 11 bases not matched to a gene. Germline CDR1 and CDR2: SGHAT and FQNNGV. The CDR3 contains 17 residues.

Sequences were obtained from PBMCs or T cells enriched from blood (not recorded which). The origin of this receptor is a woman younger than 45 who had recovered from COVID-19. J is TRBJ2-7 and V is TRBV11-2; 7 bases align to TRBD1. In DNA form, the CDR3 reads TGTGCCAGCAGCTTAGTACAGGGGAGTGACAGGCCCTACGAGCAGTACTTC. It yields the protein CASSLVQGSDRPYEQYF.